This T cell receptor (beta chain) was documented in a study of cytomegalovirus exposure and HLA in healthy donors. Across the whole study: Membership in the Caucasian-associated ancestry cluster was found for around 81% of 300 to 400 genotyped donors.

CDR1 is ENHRY, CDR2 SYGVKD, per germline. V was pared by 0 bases and J by 6 bases, with 6 bases of the junction left unmatched. The CDR3 runs 15 residues. PCR primers comprised 60 Vbeta and 13 Jbeta primers. The table came from immunoSEQ multiplex PCR; TCRdb's copy has only in-frame clones and leaves some out. The repertoire consists of roughly 200,000 clones, with about 85% occurring once and the leading ten covering around 0.99%. The V call is TRBV10-3, the J call TRBJ1-1, with 8 bases identical to TRBD1. The receptor was isolated from a boy aged 2-9 years in good health and CMV-seronegative. Sequenced material: PBMCs. CDR3 protein: CAISESRTGKAEAFF. The CDR3 DNA reads TGTGCCATCAGTGAGTCCCGGACAGGGAAGGCTGAAGCTTTCTTT.